These 20 T cell receptor beta chains were sequenced from one sample in a study of shared clonotypes between healthy human individuals (dated by TCRdb to 2020 to 2021). The protocol used for the library was the immunoSEQ multiplex PCR assay. This is the immuneACCESS table as TCRdb keeps it, with only in-frame sequences that have V and J called. A part of the clones is gone; compared with another copy, unresolved V genes explain less than half, and the rest is unexplained. The sample table holds about 2 million clones, of which roughly 94% were seen once. The ten largest clonotypes hold roughly 0.13% of the sample. Sample: naive CD4+ T cells sorted from blood. The sample's cell subset or site label is to be understood as: CD45RA+ positively selected. These receptors were collected from a man aged 18 to 35 in good health.

The chain uses TRBV4-3 and TRBJ2-5; D remains ambiguous. This CDR3 is built from 13 residues. CDR1 and CDR2 from the germline V gene are LGHNA and YSLEER. V lost 0 bases and J 14 bases, leaving 16 bases between the germline ends. CDR3 nucleotide sequence: TGCGCCAGCAGCCAAGAGCTCGCAGGTTTCAATTACTTC. Residues: CASSQELAGFNYF.

With regard to this clone: This sample also contains other DNA sequences that code for the same CDR3. This sequence joins TRBV5-1 and TRBJ1-5; D is unclear. The length of the CDR3 is 13 residues. Germline V CDR1 and CDR2: SGHRS, YFSETQ. Trimming removed 2 bases from V and 4 bases from J, with 7 bases in between. The CDR3, as DNA: TGCGCCAGCAGCTTTGGGGAAAATCAGCCCCAGCATTTT. Translated: CASSFGENQPQHF.

A word on this clone: The identical CDR3 is also encoded by other nucleotide sequences in the sample. This chain uses TRBV7-9 with TRBJ1-4; D possibly corresponds to TRBD1 (6 bases). V was cut by 4 bases and J by 4 bases, with 10 bases left in between. The CDR3 totals 14 residues. The germline gives CDR1 SEHNR, CDR2 FQNEAQ (reference sequence). The chain's CDR3 is CASSSDRLNEKLFF. The CDR3 bases are TGTGCCAGCAGCTCGGACAGACTTAATGAAAAACTGTTTTTT.

The chain joins TRBV5-6 to TRBJ1-2; TRBD1 matches at 10 bases. CDR1 and CDR2 from the germline V gene are SGHDT and YYEEEE. The CDR3 is made up of 13 amino acids. J gave up 8 bases and V 4 bases, and 5 bases lay outside the gene matches. The chain's CDR3 is CASSQDRGLGYTF. The CDR3 DNA reads TGTGCCAGCAGCCAGGACAGGGGGTTAGGCTACACCTTC. The entire variable domain, with the rest obtained from reference TRBV5-6 and TRBJ1-2, is as follows: DAGVTQSPTHLIKTRGQQVTLRCSPKSGHDTVSWYQQALGQGPQFIFQYYEEEERQRGNFPDRFSGHQFPNYSSELNVNALLLGDSALYLCASSQDRGLGYTFGSGTRLTVV.

The genes are TRBV7-9 and TRBJ2-5, with 7 nucleotides matching TRBD2. The CDR3 spans 14 residues. The V and J ends lost 5 bases and 5 bases, in that order; junction bases with no gene match: 8. Germline V gives CDR1 SEHNR, CDR2 FQNEAQ (reference sequence). CDR3 in amino acids: CASSQAGPRETQYF. CDR3 sequence (DNA): TGTGCCAGCAGCCAAGCGGGGCCCAGGGAGACCCAGTACTTC.

The chain uses TRBV5-1 and TRBJ2-2; 7 positions match TRBD1. Losses at the gene ends were 4 bases for V and 3 bases for J; bases not matched to a gene: 9. This CDR3 is 16 amino acids long. Germline V gene data show CDR1 as SGHRS and CDR2 as YFSETQ. CDR3 protein: CASSRDREWDTGELFF. Here the CDR3 DNA reads TGCGCCAGCAGCCGAGACAGGGAATGGGACACCGGGGAGCTGTTTTTT.

The chain employs TRBV20-1 and TRBJ2-7; D could derive from TRBD1 or TRBD2 (5 bases each). V lost 5 bases and J lost 4, with 9 bases in between. The CDR3 has 11 amino acids. From germline, CDR1 is DFQATT and CDR2 SNEGSKA (reference sequence). CDR3 DNA: TGCAGTGCTCAGTGGGGGTACGAGCAGTACTTC. Translation: CSAQWGYEQYF.

The chain combines TRBV28 with TRBJ1-5, with 10 bases that match TRBD1. This CDR3 has 14 amino acids. CDR1 and CDR2 from the germline V gene are MDHEN and SYDVKM. V lost 10 bases and J lost 6; bases outside the gene matches: 9. The CDR3 here is CATRDRGVSQPQHF. For the CDR3, the DNA is TGTGCCACCCGGGACAGGGGCGTCAGTCAGCCCCAGCATTTT. The complete variable domain, with remaining parts taken from reference TRBV28 and TRBJ1-5, reads DVKVTQSSRYLVKRTGEKVFLECVQDMDHENMFWYRQDPGLGLRLIYFSYDVKMKEKGDIPEGYSVSREKKERFSLILESASTNQTSMYLCATRDRGVSQPQHFGDGTRLSIL.

A word on this clone: Different DNA sequences within this sample yield the same CDR3. V usage is TRBV7-9 and J usage is TRBJ2-1; D unresolved. With 0 bases removed from V and 1 base from J, the gap between germline ends came to 7 bases. The germline V gene has CDR1 SEHNR and CDR2 FQNEAQ (reference sequence). This CDR3 region has 15 residues. The CDR3 nucleotides read TGTGCCAGCAGCTTAGCGGGAATATCCTACAATGAGCAGTTCTTC. The encoded protein is CASSLAGISYNEQFF.

The V call is TRBV4-1, the J call TRBJ1-1; D remains ambiguous. The length of the CDR3 is 14 residues. V shed 5 bases and J shed 1 base, with 11 bases lying between them. Per the germline V gene, CDR1 is MGHRA and CDR2 is YSYEKL. Here the CDR3 reads CASSVRTENTEAFF. Here the CDR3 DNA reads TGCGCCAGCAGCGTCCGGACGGAGAACACTGAAGCTTTCTTT.

The rearrangement joins TRBV5-1 to TRBJ2-2; D is possibly TRBD2 (6 bases). The germline CDR1 and CDR2 sequences are SGHRS and YFSETQ. CDR3 length: 16 amino acids. V shed 4 bases and J shed 0 bases, with 13 bases lying between them. The CDR3 is CASSRVGGTNTGELFF. The CDR3 DNA sequence: TGCGCCAGCAGCCGGGTGGGAGGAACGAACACCGGGGAGCTGTTTTTT.

Notes on this clone: The identical CDR3 is also encoded by other nucleotide sequences in the sample. V is TRBV5-1 and J is TRBJ2-7; TRBD1 matches 8 bases. The CDR3 has 14 amino acids. Germline V gives CDR1 SGHRS, CDR2 YFSETQ. The V gene end was trimmed by 2 bases and the J gene end by 0 bases; junction bases not matched to a gene: 1. This CDR3 is CASSFGQGSYEQYF. The CDR3, as DNA: TGCGCCAGCAGCTTCGGACAGGGCTCCTACGAGCAGTACTTC.

This chain connects TRBV18 to TRBJ1-2, with no clear D. V was clipped by 6 bases and J by 0 bases, with 11 bases between them. This CDR3 has 14 amino acids. From germline, CDR1 is KGHSH and CDR2 LQKENI. Here the CDR3 DNA reads TGTGCCAGCTCCTTCGTACCGACTAACTATGGCTACACCTTC. Encoded protein: CASSFVPTNYGYTF. Variable domain in full (rest from reference TRBV18 and TRBJ1-2): NAGVMQNPRHLVRRRGQEARLRCSPMKGHSHVYWYRQLPEEGLKFMVYLQKENIIDESGMPKERFSAEFPKEGPSILRIQQVVRGDSAAYFCASSFVPTNYGYTFGSGTRLTVV.

Written as DNA, the CDR3 is TGTGCCAGCTCACCAGGATCGGGCGGTTCCTACAATGAGCAGTTCTTC. Its protein product is CASSPGSGGSYNEQFF. The chain links TRBV18 to TRBJ2-1; D uncertain. The V and J ends lost 2 bases and 1 base respectively, with 12 bases between them. Per the germline V gene, CDR1 is KGHSH and CDR2 is LQKENI. The CDR3 loop spans 16 amino acids.

With regard to this clone: Other DNA sequences of this sample code for an identical CDR3. The rearrangement uses TRBV2 and TRBJ2-7, with 9 bases matching TRBD2. Germline values: CDR1 SNHLY, CDR2 FYNNEI. Trimming took 3 bases from V and 6 from J; bases not matched to a gene: 6. The length of the CDR3 is 14 residues. Here the CDR3 reads CASSEALAGSEQYF. The CDR3 nucleotides are TGTGCCAGCAGTGAGGCCCTAGCGGGAAGCGAGCAGTACTTC. The full variable domain, in which reference TRBV2 and TRBJ2-7 provide the parts outside the CDR3, is EPEVTQTPSHQVTQMGQEVILRCVPISNHLYFYWYRQILGQKVEFLVSFYNNEISEKSEIFDDQFSVERPDGSNFTLKIRSTKLEDSAMYFCASSEALAGSEQYFGPGTRLTVT.

This chain joins TRBV28 and TRBJ1-4; D gene unclear. Germline values: CDR1 MDHEN, CDR2 SYDVKM. The CDR3 is 14 amino acids. Trimming took 2 bases from V and 2 from J, leaving 6 bases between them. The CDR3 sequence: CASSLRLTNEKLFF. CDR3 nucleotide sequence: TGTGCCAGCAGTTTAAGGCTGACTAATGAAAAACTGTTTTTT. Using reference TRBV28 and TRBJ1-4 for the parts outside the CDR3, the full variable domain is DVKVTQSSRYLVKRTGEKVFLECVQDMDHENMFWYRQDPGLGLRLIYFSYDVKMKEKGDIPEGYSVSREKKERFSLILESASTNQTSMYLCASSLRLTNEKLFFGSGTQLSVL.

The chain carries TRBV6-5 and TRBJ2-1, with D uncertain. Germline-derived CDR1 and CDR2 are MNHEY and SVGAGI. V gave up 5 bases and J gave up 7 bases, with 12 bases separating them. This CDR3 contains 13 residues. The CDR3 protein is CASSQRVVNEQFF. CDR3 in DNA: TGTGCCAGCAGTCAAAGGGTTGTGAATGAGCAGTTCTTC.

This chain joins TRBV7-2 and TRBJ1-1; D gene ambiguous. Trimming stripped 7 bases from V and 0 bases from J, with 6 bases between. The V gene's germline CDR1 is SGHTA and CDR2 FQGNSA. This CDR3 comprises 12 residues. The CDR3 spells CASMVMNTEAFF. The CDR3 DNA reads as TGTGCCAGCATGGTAATGAACACTGAAGCTTTCTTT.

The J gene is TRBJ2-7, the V gene TRBV7-9; D is possibly TRBD1 or TRBD2 (5 bases each). This CDR3 has 14 residues. V lost 5 bases and J lost 9, with 20 bases in between. Looked up from germline, CDR1 is SEHNR and CDR2 is FQNEAQ (reference sequence). CDR3 region: CASSKRDLPLWQYF. CDR3 in DNA: TGTGCCAGCAGCAAAAGGGACCTGCCCCTGTGGCAGTACTTC.

The chain joins TRBV28 to TRBJ1-2, with 7 positions matching TRBD1. Unmatched junction bases numbered 13, after V lost 4 bases and J lost 8 bases. CDR1 and CDR2 from the germline V gene are MDHEN and SYDVKM. The CDR3 runs 15 residues. The CDR3 DNA reads as TGTGCCAGCAGTTCCCGGGACAGTCCCCGGCGGGGCTACACCTTC. This translates into CASSSRDSPRRGYTF.